Below, 28 T cell receptor beta chains from the same sample are listed, as sequenced in a study of Ad26.COV2.S vaccination and SARS-CoV-2 variants. TCRdb keeps only in-frame clones here, not all; method: immunoSEQ multiplex PCR. The sample consists of roughly 420,000 clones, roughly 87% of them appearing once. Treatment of the sample: 15 to 20 received Ad26.COV2.S at low or high dose, single or two shots; about 5 received placebo; per-sample allocation not given. Sampling was performed 63 days after the first vaccine or placebo injection. Material: peripheral blood, obtained in a trial of Ad26.COV2.S vaccine versus placebo. The receptors come from a person between 18 and 65 years old who received the Ad26.COV2.S COVID-19 vaccine or a placebo.

A remark on this clone: The same CDR3 arises from other DNA sequences in this sample as well. The V gene is TRBV29-1, the J gene TRBJ1-6; D is perhaps TRBD1 (5 bases). Germline V gene lookup returns CDR1 SQVTM and CDR2 ANQGSEA. This CDR3 comprises 13 residues. Trimming left V 4 bases short and J 8 bases short, with 12 bases between. The DNA of the CDR3 is TGCAGCGTTGGGTGGGGAGGGGATTCACCCCTCCACTTT. This codes for CSVGWGGDSPLHF.

This chain links TRBV7-3 with TRBJ2-7, with 9 bases that match TRBD1. The germline V gene encodes CDR1 SGHTA and CDR2 FQGTGA. The CDR3 has 14 amino acids. V lost 5 bases and J lost 7; bases outside the gene matches: 9. The CDR3 loop reads CASSLSDRGLEQYF. Written as DNA, the CDR3 is TGTGCCAGCAGCCTTTCGGACAGGGGATTGGAGCAGTACTTC.

The chain employs TRBV6-5 and TRBJ1-6, with a possible D match to TRBD1 (5 bases). This CDR3 region has 15 residues. Germline V gene lookup returns CDR1 MNHEY and CDR2 SVGAGI. Trimming took 4 bases from V and 7 from J, leaving 14 bases between them. Here the CDR3 DNA reads TGTGCCAGCAGTTTGGGGGGTACGGGGAATTCACCCCTCCACTTT. Translating gives CASSLGGTGNSPLHF.

This clone showed up just a few times. The rearrangement links TRBV4-2 to TRBJ1-5, with 9 bases fitting TRBD1. Germline CDR1 LGHNA, CDR2 YNFKEQ. The CDR3 spans 20 residues. Trimming removed 2 bases from V and 2 bases from J; junction bases left unmatched: 16. The CDR3: CASSQFTQDRGGAGNQPQHF. In DNA form, the CDR3 reads TGTGCCAGCAGCCAATTTACTCAGGACAGGGGAGGTGCTGGCAATCAGCCCCAGCATTTT.

The sample holds one count of this clone. This chain links TRBV3-1 (or the pseudogene TRBV3-2) with TRBJ1-5; no clear D. CDR1 and CDR2 (germline): LGHDT, YNNKEL (reference sequence). There are 13 residues in the CDR3. Trimming took off 0 bases at V and 6 bases at J, with 6 bases between the two ends. The CDR3 protein is CASSQDRRQPQHF. The CDR3 DNA reads TGTGCCAGCAGCCAAGACAGACGTCAGCCCCAGCATTTT.

This sequence joins TRBV30 and TRBJ1-6; D unresolved. Germline V gene sequence: CDR1 GTSNPN, CDR2 SVGIG (reference sequence). Trimming pared 2 bases from V and 13 bases from J, leaving 24 bases between. The CDR3 is 16 amino acids. This CDR3 is CAWSFTGPSSSFPLHF. As DNA, the CDR3 is TGTGCCTGGAGTTTCACCGGGCCCAGTTCGAGTTTCCCCCTCCACTTT.

The chain recombines TRBV7-2 with TRBJ2-3; TRBD2 matches 11 bases. The CDR3 is 19 amino acids. The germline CDR1 and CDR2 sequences are SGHTA and FQGNSA. V lost 4 bases, J lost 4 bases, and 16 bases stayed unmatched. CDR3 DNA sequence: TGTGCCAGCAGCTGGCATAGCGGGGGGGCCCTCGGCGGGGCAGATACGCAGTATTTT. Translation: CASSWHSGGALGGADTQYF.

The chain uses TRBV9 and TRBJ1-1; 9 bases fit TRBD1. After removal of 4 bases from V and 3 bases from J, the junction contained 7 bases not matched to a gene. The CDR3 loop spans 15 amino acids. Per germline, CDR1 SGDLS and CDR2 YYNGEE. The CDR3 region has the DNA TGTGCCAGCAGCTTAGGACAGGGGTGGGACACTGAAGCTTTCTTT. Translating gives CASSLGQGWDTEAFF.

This clone was seen once. J is TRBJ1-1 and V is TRBV7-3, with TRBD1 matching over 8 bases. Looked up from germline, CDR1 is SGHTA and CDR2 is FQGTGA. With 6 bases clipped from V and 8 bases from J, the junction kept 11 bases outside the gene matches. The length of the CDR3 is 14 residues. CDR3 nucleotide sequence: TGTGCCAGCAGTGCTAACAGGGGGTCAACCGAAGCTTTCTTT. Amino acids: CASSANRGSTEAFF.

The sample holds a few counts of this clone. This chain links TRBV5-4 with TRBJ2-2, with a weak D call TRBD1 (5 bases). From germline, CDR1 is SGHNT and CDR2 YYREEE (reference sequence). The CDR3 has 12 residues. Trimming removed 4 bases from V and 9 bases from J, with 10 bases in between. The CDR3 protein is CASSNQGRELFF. In DNA, the CDR3 is TGTGCCAGCAGCAACCAGGGCCGGGAGCTGTTTTTT.

The CDR3 spells CASTPRGTVYNSPLHF. The DNA for the CDR3 is TGTGCCAGCACCCCCCGAGGGACAGTCTATAATTCACCCCTCCACTTT. The chain joins TRBV11-2 to TRBJ1-6; TRBD1 aligns across 7 bases. The CDR3 is 16 amino acids. CDR1 is SGHAT, CDR2 FQNNGV, per germline. Germline trimming cut 7 bases from V and 3 bases from J; bases unmatched to any gene: 9.

The genes are TRBV5-1 and TRBJ1-1; maybe TRBD1 (6 bases). The CDR3 runs 14 residues. V was cut by 2 bases and J by 11 bases, with 19 bases left in between. Per germline, CDR1 SGHRS and CDR2 YFSETQ. CDR3 protein: CASSLDVTGMRAFF. CDR3 nucleotide sequence: TGCGCCAGCAGCTTAGACGTGACAGGAATGAGGGCTTTCTTT.

The chain is built from TRBV5-6 and TRBJ2-1; possible D gene TRBD1, 6 bases. CDR1 SGHDT and CDR2 YYEEEE come from the germline V gene. V lost 4 bases and J lost 10, with 15 bases in between. The CDR3 is 13 amino acids. The CDR3 DNA follows: TGTGCCAGCAGCCCTGGACAGCCCAGGGAGCAGTTCTTC. It yields the protein CASSPGQPREQFF.

This clone was picked up one time. The gene calls are TRBV5-1 and TRBJ2-5; TRBD1 matches at 9 bases. After removal of 2 bases from V and 3 bases from J, the junction contained 5 bases not matched to a gene. The CDR3 extends over 15 amino acids. Germline CDR1 reads SGHRS; CDR2 reads YFSETQ. The CDR3 reads CASSFRDRVEETQYF. In nucleotides, the CDR3 is TGCGCCAGCAGCTTTAGGGACAGGGTTGAAGAGACCCAGTACTTC.

CDR3 in DNA: TGTGCCAGCAGCAAAATTGGCGGGAGGGCGGAGATTGAGCAGTTCTTC. Translation gives CASSKIGGRAEIEQFF. The chain couples TRBV21-1 to TRBJ2-1; the listed D gene, TRBD2, was not tested against the DNA. TRBV21-1 is flagged as a pseudogene. This CDR3 spans 16 amino acids.

V gene TRBV6-2 or TRBV6-3 combines with J gene TRBJ2-7; tentative D call: TRBD1 (6 bases). CDR1 is MNHEY, CDR2 SVGEGT, per germline. Trimming stripped 2 bases from V and 0 bases from J, with 8 bases between. CDR3 length equals 14 residues. This CDR3 is CASSYGTNSYEQYF. The CDR3 nucleotides are TGTGCCAGCAGTTACGGGACAAACTCCTACGAGCAGTACTTC.

The CDR3 here is CASSLDEVTAGIQYF. The CDR3 region has the DNA TGTGCCAGCAGCTTAGATGAGGTAACAGCGGGGATTCAGTATTTT. The chain is built from TRBV11-2 and TRBJ2-3; TRBD2 agrees at 7 bases. The J segment lost 12 bases and the V segment lost 0 bases, leaving 12 bases of the junction unmatched. The CDR3 extends over 15 amino acids. Germline CDR1 is SGHAT and CDR2 is FQNNGV.

CDR3 protein: CASSLEPGGDAFF. In nucleotides, the CDR3 is TGTGCCAGCAGCTTAGAGCCGGGGGGAGATGCTTTCTTT. The chain has TRBV11-2 and TRBJ1-1, with D perhaps matching TRBD1 (5 bases). CDR1 is SGHAT and CDR2 is FQNNGV in the germline V gene. The CDR3 extends over 13 amino acids. V dropped 0 bases and J dropped 11 bases, with 13 bases sitting between them.

V and J are TRBV7-3 and TRBJ2-7; D tentatively fits TRBD1 or TRBD2 (5 bases each). Looked up from germline, CDR1 is SGHTA and CDR2 is FQGTGA. The V gene lost 0 bases and the J gene lost 7 bases, with 13 bases spanning the gap. The CDR3 length is 14 residues. CDR3 protein: CASSLTGTSGEQYF. The CDR3, as DNA: TGTGCCAGCAGCTTAACGGGGACGTCGGGTGAGCAGTACTTC.

This clone was observed a handful of times. This chain links TRBV28 with TRBJ2-3, with D maybe TRBD2 (7 bases). The CDR3 loop spans 17 amino acids. Germline V gene lookup returns CDR1 MDHEN and CDR2 SYDVKM. Deletions cut 5 bases from V and 3 bases from J, with 21 bases between. CDR3 bases: TGTGCCAGCAGTCTACCGACAGCGGGGAGGGGGACAGATACGCAGTATTTT. Translated: CASSLPTAGRGTDTQYF.

The chain combines TRBV7-3 with TRBJ1-1, with D uncertain. Germline V gene sequence: CDR1 SGHTA, CDR2 FQGTGA. CDR3 length equals 13 residues. Deletions cut 5 bases from V and 1 base from J, with 8 bases between. The CDR3 region has the DNA TGTGCCAGCAGCCGACGGCCGAACACTGAAGCTTTCTTT. It codes for CASSRRPNTEAFF.

The V gene is TRBV6-5, the J gene TRBJ1-2, with D unclear. Looked up from germline, CDR1 is MNHEY and CDR2 is SVGAGI. This CDR3 is built from 12 residues. The V gene lost 6 bases and the J gene lost 4 bases, with 9 bases spanning the gap. CDR3 protein: CASSRGAYGYTF. The CDR3 region has the DNA TGTGCCAGCAGCCGGGGAGCCTATGGCTACACCTTC.

The chain joins TRBV6-6 to TRBJ1-2; no clear D gene. CDR1 and CDR2 (germline): MNHNY, SVGAGI (reference sequence). V was pared by 6 bases and J by 8 bases, with 10 bases between. There are 11 residues in the CDR3. CDR3 protein: CASSSGGGYTF. DNA of the CDR3: TGTGCCAGCAGCTCAGGAGGCGGCTACACCTTC.

The chain uses TRBV7-3 and TRBJ2-1, with 13 bases matching TRBD2. Germline trimming cut 5 bases from V and 7 bases from J; bases unmatched to any gene: 5. Looked up from germline, CDR1 is SGHTA and CDR2 is FQGTGA. The CDR3 is 15 residues long. CDR3 sequence reads: CASSVLAGGNNEQFF. The DNA of the CDR3 is TGTGCCAGCAGCGTACTAGCGGGGGGGAATAATGAGCAGTTCTTC.

The genes are TRBV30 and TRBJ2-7; tentatively, D is TRBD1 (6 bases). V shed 6 bases and J shed 4 bases, with 10 bases lying between them. This CDR3 comprises 11 residues. Germline V gene sequence: CDR1 GTSNPN, CDR2 SVGIG (reference sequence). The CDR3 spells CACRQEYEQYF. The CDR3 nucleotides read TGTGCCTGTAGACAGGAGTACGAGCAGTACTTC. Full variable domain (outside the CDR3, taken from reference TRBV30 and TRBJ2-7): SQTIHQWPATLVQPVGSPLSLECTVEGTSNPNLYWYRQAAGRGLQLLFYSVGIGQISSEVPQNLSASRPQDRQFILSSKKLLLSDSGFYLCACRQEYEQYFGPGTRLTVT.

The chain uses TRBV27 and TRBJ2-1, with D perhaps matching TRBD1 or TRBD2 (5 bases each). Per germline, CDR1 MNHEY and CDR2 SMNVEV (reference sequence). V gave up 3 bases and J gave up 4 bases, with 10 bases separating them. This CDR3 region has 14 residues. CDR3 nucleotides: TGTGCCAGCAGTTTGGGGCGGGTGTACAATGAGCAGTTCTTC. This translates into CASSLGRVYNEQFF.

This chain uses TRBV6-5 with TRBJ2-2, with unresolved D. V was pared by 9 bases and J by 1 base, with 9 bases between. The germline gives CDR1 MNHEY, CDR2 SVGAGI. The CDR3 runs to 13 residues. The CDR3 loop is CASIKMNTGELFF. The CDR3 nucleotides read TGTGCCAGTATCAAGATGAACACCGGGGAGCTGTTTTTT.

CDR3 loop: CASSIVRETQYF. Written as DNA, the CDR3 is TGTGCCAGCAGCATAGTTAGGGAGACCCAGTACTTC. This chain links TRBV11-3 with TRBJ2-5; D remains ambiguous. Germline CDR1 and CDR2: SGHNT and YENEEA. Between the trimmed V and J ends, which lost 5 bases and 5 bases, there was a span of 9 bases. The length of the CDR3 is 12 residues.